Following are 12 T cell receptor beta chains from one sample sequenced in a study of early T cells in non-severe SARS-CoV-2 infection. TCRdb reanalysed the 5' RACE reads using MiXCR and keeps one entry per CDR3 protein. The repertoire holds some 66,000 distinct CDR3 sequences, with approximately 10% as singletons. What was sequenced was whole blood. These receptors were taken from an adult who was a healthcare worker with PCR-confirmed SARS-CoV-2 infection or an uninfected control (not recorded which).

At least ten counts were recorded for this clonotype. The chain recombines TRBV18 with TRBJ2-7; 9 bases agree with TRBD2. Germline V lookup: CDR1 KGHSH, CDR2 LQKENI. This CDR3 is 16 amino acids long. V gave up 5 bases and J gave up 0 bases; unmatched junction bases: 8. DNA of the CDR3: TGTGCCAGCTCAGGACTCCTAGCGGGGAGCTCCTACGAGCAGTACTTC. The encoded protein is CASSGLLAGSSYEQYF.

Ten or more counts support this clonotype. V usage is TRBV12-3 or TRBV12-4 and J usage is TRBJ2-7, with 10 bases matching TRBD2. The CDR3 has 15 amino acids. V lost 4 bases and J lost 3; bases outside the gene matches: 6. CDR3 loop: CASSSSRTSGYEQYF. The CDR3 DNA reads as TGTGCCAGCAGTTCCAGCAGGACTAGCGGCTACGAGCAGTACTTC.

This clonotype was counted between two and nine times. This sequence joins TRBV5-1 and TRBJ2-3, with 10 bases matching TRBD2. CDR1 and CDR2 (germline): SGHRS, YFSETQ. V lost 2 bases to trimming and J lost 2 bases; unmatched junction nucleotides: 2. The CDR3 loop spans 15 amino acids. In DNA, the CDR3 is TGCGCCAGCAGCTTCCTAGCGGGGGACACAGATACGCAGTATTTT. It yields the protein CASSFLAGDTDTQYF.

The V call is TRBV7-6, the J call TRBJ2-5; 11 bases are a match to TRBD2. Germline CDR1 is SGHVS and CDR2 is FNYEAQ. The length of the CDR3 is 16 residues. Trimming cost V 0 bases and J 5 bases; bases outside gene matches: 5. Here the CDR3 reads CASSLARTSGSETQYF. As DNA, the CDR3 is TGTGCCAGCAGCTTAGCTCGAACTAGCGGGAGTGAGACCCAGTACTTC.

In its sample, this clonotype was seen many times. The chain recombines TRBV19 with TRBJ2-2, with no clear D. CDR1 is LNHDA, CDR2 SQIVND, per germline (reference sequence). The CDR3 spans 12 residues. Trimming removed 6 bases at V and 6 bases at J, with 8 bases between. The CDR3 sequence: CASRWPPGELFF. CDR3 in DNA: TGTGCCAGTAGATGGCCACCCGGGGAGCTGTTTTTT.

This sequence joins TRBV7-8 and TRBJ1-6; a weak D match, TRBD1 (6 bases). Trimming removed 4 bases at V and 8 bases at J, with 12 bases between. Germline assignment: CDR1 SGHVS and CDR2 FQNEAQ. CDR3 length: 14 amino acids. CDR3 sequence (DNA): TGTGCCAGCAGCTCGACAGGTTCCCATTCACCCCTCCACTTT. Its translation: CASSSTGSHSPLHF.

The table lists this clonotype with many counts. V and J are TRBV3-1 and TRBJ2-3; 11 bases match TRBD2. J was trimmed by 3 bases and V by 5 bases; bases with no gene match: 4. Germline V gives CDR1 LGHDT, CDR2 YNNKEL (reference sequence). CDR3 length: 15 residues. The CDR3 DNA sequence: TGTGCCAGCAGCGACACTAGCGGGAGTACAGATACGCAGTATTTT. It encodes CASSDTSGSTDTQYF.

This sequence joins TRBV7-3 and TRBJ1-2; TRBD1 might be the D (5 bases). Germline loops: CDR1 SGHTA, CDR2 FQGTGA. CDR3 length equals 14 residues. The V gene lost 5 bases and the J gene lost 5 bases, with 15 bases spanning the gap. Here the CDR3 DNA reads TGTGCCAGCAGCCCGGGGACGAGTCCTTATGGCTACACCTTC. This encodes CASSPGTSPYGYTF.

This clonotype has a count of ten or more. The chain uses TRBV12-3 or TRBV12-4 and TRBJ2-3; D uncertain. CDR3 length: 15 amino acids. V was shortened by 5 bases and J by 0 bases, with 12 bases between the two germline ends. The CDR3 nucleotides read TGTGCCAGCAGTCCCAGACCCGGGAGCACAGATACGCAGTATTTT. Translating gives CASSPRPGSTDTQYF.

About this clonotype: One end of the junction varies from germline; a read error may be responsible. The genes are TRBV5-1 and TRBJ2-5; D not certain. This CDR3 spans 17 amino acids. Germline lookup yields CDR1 SGHRS and CDR2 YFSETQ. The CDR3 DNA sequence: TGCGCCAGCAGCTTGGGGCTAACCGACGCCCCTCAAGAGACACAGTACTTC. Encoded protein: CASSLGLTDAPQETQYF.

V is TRBV11-1 and J is TRBJ2-1, with a tentative D call TRBD2 (6 bases). V was clipped by 5 bases and J by 4 bases, with 21 bases between them. This CDR3 has 17 residues. Germline V gene data show CDR1 as SGHAT and CDR2 as FQDESV (reference sequence). This CDR3 is CASSLGLTGEPYNEQFF. The DNA for the CDR3 is TGTGCCAGCAGCCTCGGACTAACAGGAGAACCTTACAATGAGCAGTTCTTC. Combining the CDR3 with reference TRBV11-1 and TRBJ2-1 gives the whole variable domain EAEVAQSPRYKITEKSQAVAFWCDPISGHATLYWYRQILGQGPELLVQFQDESVVDDSQLPKDRFSAERLKGVDSTLKIQPAELGDSAMYLCASSLGLTGEPYNEQFFGPGTRLTVL.

V usage is TRBV3-1 and J usage is TRBJ2-3, with unresolved D. Germline V CDR1 and CDR2: LGHDT, YNNKEL (reference sequence). With 6 bases removed from V and 3 bases from J, the gap between germline ends came to 4 bases. CDR3 length equals 11 residues. CDR3 bases: TGTGCCAGCAGACGTACAGATACGCAGTATTTT. It codes for CASRRTDTQYF.